Below are 32 T cell receptor beta chains sequenced from a single sample in a study of sequential checkpoint blockade in melanoma. Clones were read by immunoSEQ multiplex PCR, and TCRdb kept only the in-frame ones, dropping some. The data hold tens of thousands of clones, with approximately 80% observed a single time. Treatment reported: randomized to nivolumab then ipilimumab (arm A) or the reverse (arm B). This specimen was CD8+ T cells sorted from blood (inferred from file names), taken from a patient given nivolumab and ipilimumab in sequence. The receptor set was obtained from a human donor with melanoma.

The chain recombines TRBV27 with TRBJ2-2; D is unresolved. The V gene's germline CDR1 is MNHEY and CDR2 SMNVEV (reference sequence). V dropped 5 bases and J dropped 5 bases, with 9 bases sitting between them. This CDR3 has 13 amino acids. CDR3 residues: CASSPSETGELFF. The CDR3 nucleotides are TGTGCCAGCAGTCCCTCTGAGACCGGGGAGCTGTTTTTT.

V gene TRBV7-9 combines with J gene TRBJ2-1; TRBD2 matches 7 bases. Germline CDR1 is SEHNR and CDR2 is FQNEAQ (reference sequence). The CDR3 covers 17 residues. V lost 7 bases and J lost 7; bases outside the gene matches: 19. The CDR3 spells CASTFVGGGPLLNEQFF. CDR3 sequence (DNA): TGTGCCAGCACCTTTGTCGGGGGAGGGCCCCTTTTAAATGAGCAGTTCTTC.

V usage is TRBV4-1 and J usage is TRBJ1-2; D call uncertain. Trimming pared 0 bases from V and 6 bases from J, leaving 11 bases between. CDR3 size: 14 residues. CDR1 and CDR2 (germline): MGHRA, YSYEKL. This CDR3 is CASSQDRSGDGYTF. For the CDR3, the DNA is TGCGCCAGCAGCCAAGACCGTTCCGGGGATGGCTACACCTTC.

The chain uses TRBV9 and TRBJ2-1, with D maybe TRBD1 (6 bases). The germline V gene has CDR1 SGDLS and CDR2 YYNGEE. This CDR3 is 15 amino acids long. V dropped 0 bases and J dropped 7 bases, with 14 bases sitting between them. This CDR3 is CASSVEGHDLNEQFF. CDR3 bases: TGTGCCAGCAGCGTAGAGGGACATGACCTGAATGAGCAGTTCTTC.

This chain uses TRBV25-1 with TRBJ2-1; 7 bases agree with TRBD2. Trimming cost V 4 bases and J 7 bases; bases outside gene matches: 1. This CDR3 comprises 12 residues. CDR1 MGHDK and CDR2 SYGVNS come from the germline V gene. The CDR3 is CASSAGGNEQFF. In DNA form, the CDR3 reads TGTGCCAGCAGTGCCGGGGGGAATGAGCAGTTCTTC.

The CDR3 sequence is CASSLPGQGNSYEQYF. In DNA, the CDR3 is TGTGCCAGCAGCCTCCCAGGACAGGGCAACTCCTACGAGCAGTACTTC. The rearrangement uses TRBV7-9 and TRBJ2-7; 8 bases are a match to TRBD1. This CDR3 contains 16 residues. After removal of 5 bases from V and 0 bases from J, the junction contained 9 bases not matched to a gene. CDR1 SEHNR and CDR2 FQNEAQ come from the germline V gene (reference sequence).

V is TRBV19 and J is TRBJ1-3, with D maybe TRBD1 (5 bases). The length of the CDR3 is 14 residues. CDR1 is LNHDA, CDR2 SQIVND, per germline (reference sequence). Trimming left V 4 bases short and J 4 bases short, with 11 bases between. The CDR3 DNA sequence: TGTGCCAGTAGTACCCGGGACTTGGGAAACACCATATATTTT. Its protein is CASSTRDLGNTIYF.

This rearrangement joins TRBV25-1 to TRBJ2-3, with 7 positions matching TRBD2. Germline CDR1 is MGHDK and CDR2 is SYGVNS. The CDR3 has 15 amino acids. The trim removed 2 bases at V and 3 bases at J, leaving 5 bases unmatched. CDR3 nucleotide sequence: TGTGCCAGCAGTGAACCACGTAGCGGGACAGATACGCAGTATTTT. Residues: CASSEPRSGTDTQYF. Based on the CDR3 plus reference TRBV25-1 and TRBJ2-3, the full variable domain is EADIYQTPRYLVIGTGKKITLECSQTMGHDKMYWYQQDPGMELHLIHYSYGVNSTEKGDLSSESTVSRIRTEHFPLTLESARPSHTSQYLCASSEPRSGTDTQYFGPGTRLTVL.

This sequence joins TRBV19 and TRBJ2-2, with 13 bases identical to TRBD2. Unmatched junction bases numbered 18, after V lost 8 bases and J lost 0 bases. This CDR3 is built from 21 residues. Germline lookup yields CDR1 LNHDA and CDR2 SQIVND (reference sequence). CDR3 bases: TGTGCCAGTGGTTGGGACAAAACCGGGACTAGCGGGGCGACGAACACCGGGGAGCTGTTTTTT. Translated: CASGWDKTGTSGATNTGELFF.

The chain employs TRBV2 and TRBJ1-1, with 8 nucleotides matching TRBD1. Germline trimming cut 5 bases from V and 4 bases from J; bases unmatched to any gene: 3. Germline lookup yields CDR1 SNHLY and CDR2 FYNNEI. The CDR3 length is 13 residues. The CDR3 DNA reads as TGTGCCAGCAGTCAGGGGGCCGGCACTGAAGCTTTCTTT. Translated, it gives CASSQGAGTEAFF.

The V gene is TRBV10-3, the J gene TRBJ2-7, with 7 positions matching TRBD1. Germline CDR1 is ENHRY and CDR2 is SYGVKD. V shed 3 bases and J 2 bases; nucleotides not matched to a gene: 7. This CDR3 is 15 amino acids long. CDR3 coding DNA: TGTGCCATCAGTGAATTCGACAGGGCCGCCTACGAGCAGTACTTC. Translation: CAISEFDRAAYEQYF.

The chain combines TRBV5-6 with TRBJ2-7; no firm D call. Germline values: CDR1 SGHDT, CDR2 YYEEEE. The V and J ends lost 6 bases and 3 bases respectively, with 13 bases between them. This CDR3 spans 13 amino acids. The CDR3: CASTAVQIYEQYF. The CDR3 nucleotides read TGTGCCAGCACCGCCGTCCAGATCTACGAGCAGTACTTC.

J is TRBJ2-7 and V is TRBV30; 9 bases fit TRBD1. Per germline, CDR1 GTSNPN and CDR2 SVGIG (reference sequence). V trimming: 7 bases; J trimming: 6 bases; junction bases outside the gene matches: 7. The CDR3 totals 12 residues. The CDR3 sequence: CAYGTGWPEQYF. The CDR3 DNA is TGTGCCTACGGGACAGGGTGGCCCGAGCAGTACTTC.

The rearrangement uses TRBV6-5 and TRBJ1-3; D perhaps matches TRBD1 (6 bases). The germline V gene encodes CDR1 MNHEY and CDR2 SVGAGI. V shed 2 bases and J shed 0 bases, with 8 bases lying between them. The CDR3 is 15 residues long. Here the CDR3 DNA reads TGTGCCAGCAGTTACGACAGGAGCTCTGGAAACACCATATATTTT. It codes for CASSYDRSSGNTIYF.

V usage is TRBV28 and J usage is TRBJ1-6, with D tentatively TRBD1 (6 bases). The germline V gene encodes CDR1 MDHEN and CDR2 SYDVKM. This CDR3 contains 13 residues. Trimming took 6 bases from V and 10 from J, leaving 13 bases between them. CDR3 coding DNA: TGTGCCAGCAGGACAGGATCGGTCTCACCCCTCCACTTT. Protein sequence: CASRTGSVSPLHF.

This clone qualifies as large. Other DNA sequences in the same sample also yield this CDR3. The chain has TRBV9 and TRBJ2-7, with 8 positions matching TRBD1. Trimming took 0 bases from V and 2 from J; bases not matched to a gene: 4. CDR1 and CDR2 from the germline V gene are SGDLS and YYNGEE. The CDR3 spans 15 residues. CDR3 region: CASSVEGTGAYEQYF. In DNA, the CDR3 is TGTGCCAGCAGCGTAGAAGGGACAGGTGCCTACGAGCAGTACTTC. Using reference TRBV9 and TRBJ2-7 for the parts outside the CDR3, the full variable domain is DSGVTQTPKHLITATGQRVTLRCSPRSGDLSVYWYQQSLDQGLQFLIQYYNGEERAKGNILERFSAQQFPDLHSELNLSSLELGDSALYFCASSVEGTGAYEQYFGPGTRLTVT.

The chain links TRBV27 to TRBJ2-1, with TRBD2 identical over 12 bases. V was clipped by 5 bases and J by 10 bases; unmatched bases: 12. The CDR3 loop spans 16 amino acids. From germline, CDR1 is MNHEY and CDR2 SMNVEV (reference sequence). The CDR3 loop is CASSKLLAGGPREQFF. CDR3 DNA sequence: TGTGCCAGCAGTAAGCTTCTAGCGGGAGGGCCCCGCGAGCAGTTCTTC.

This clone was seen more than once but under ten times. This sequence joins TRBV6-6 and TRBJ2-7; 8 bases are shared with TRBD1. The trim removed 7 bases at V and 7 bases at J, leaving 9 bases unmatched. Germline CDR1 reads MNHNY; CDR2 reads SVGAGI (reference sequence). CDR3 size: 13 residues. CDR3 sequence reads: CASIAGQGREQYF. The CDR3 DNA sequence: TGTGCCAGCATCGCCGGACAGGGACGGGAGCAGTACTTC.

V is TRBV5-6 and J is TRBJ2-1, with TRBD1 matching 9 bases. V shed 3 bases, J shed 7 bases, and the junction held 5 bases outside the gene matches. The CDR3 is 14 amino acids. Germline V gives CDR1 SGHDT, CDR2 YYEEEE. The CDR3, as DNA: TGTGCCAGCAGCTCCGGACAGGGGAGGAATGAGCAGTTCTTC. This translates into CASSSGQGRNEQFF.

The V call is TRBV29-1, the J call TRBJ1-1; D remains ambiguous. Germline V gene data show CDR1 as SQVTM and CDR2 as ANQGSEA. This CDR3 contains 14 residues. V shed 5 bases and J shed 4 bases, with 17 bases lying between them. CDR3 loop: CSVLGLRDSTEAFF. CDR3 coding DNA: TGCAGCGTTCTTGGGCTGAGGGATTCCACTGAAGCTTTCTTT.

The V and J genes are TRBV7-9 and TRBJ2-3; a possible D gene is TRBD2 (6 bases). The germline V gene has CDR1 SEHNR and CDR2 FQNEAQ (reference sequence). Trimming shortened V by 5 bases and J by 0 bases, and 15 bases separated the two germline ends. The CDR3 has 16 residues. The CDR3 region is CASSRLAGISTDTQYF. CDR3 DNA sequence: TGTGCCAGCAGCCGACTTGCGGGGATTAGCACAGATACGCAGTATTTT. Together with reference TRBV7-9 and TRBJ2-3, the CDR3 gives the full variable domain: DTGVSQNPRHKITKRGQNVTFRCDPISEHNRLYWYRQTLGQGPEFLTYFQNEAQLEKSRLLSDRFSAERPKGSFSTLEIQRTEQGDSAMYLCASSRLAGISTDTQYFGPGTRLTVL.

V is TRBV21-1 and J is TRBJ2-7; the D call of TRBD1 is as the table states it, not checked on the DNA. TRBV21-1 constitutes a pseudogene. The CDR3 sequence is 13 residues long. CDR3 bases: TGTGCCAGCAGCAAGGGGCTCTTCTACGAGCAGTACTTC. This encodes CASSKGLFYEQYF.

The chain links TRBV10-2 to TRBJ2-2, with D tentatively TRBD1 (6 bases). With 8 bases removed from V and 2 bases from J, the gap between germline ends came to 15 bases. The CDR3 extends over 15 amino acids. CDR1 and CDR2 (germline): WSHSY, SAAADI. For the CDR3, the DNA is TGCGCCAGCTGTAGGCCAGGGGTAAACACCGGGGAGCTGTTTTTT. Protein: CASCRPGVNTGELFF.

The rearrangement uses TRBV7-9 and TRBJ2-2; a possible D gene is TRBD2 (6 bases). Trimming shortened V by 2 bases and J by 0 bases, and 13 bases separated the two germline ends. Germline CDR1 SEHNR, CDR2 FQNEAQ (reference sequence). The CDR3 covers 17 residues. The CDR3 region has the DNA TGTGCCAGCAGCTTACAGGTCCCGGGGGCGAACACCGGGGAGCTGTTTTTT. Translating gives CASSLQVPGANTGELFF.

The V and J genes are TRBV7-8 and TRBJ2-3, with TRBD2 matching 13 bases. The germline V gene has CDR1 SGHVS and CDR2 FQNEAQ. This CDR3 contains 17 residues. The V and J ends lost 5 bases and 3 bases, in that order; junction bases with no gene match: 8. CDR3 DNA sequence: TGTGCCAGCAGCCAAGGACTAGCGGGAGTCCAGACAGATACGCAGTATTTT. Residues: CASSQGLAGVQTDTQYF.

As concerns this clone: The same CDR3 can be traced to other DNA sequences in this sample. The V gene is TRBV30, the J gene TRBJ2-7; 8 positions agree with TRBD1. This CDR3 is 13 amino acids long. The V segment lost 1 base and the J segment 4 bases; nucleotides outside the gene matches: 3. From germline, CDR1 is GTSNPN and CDR2 SVGIG (reference sequence). CDR3 residues: CAWSGDRGYEQYF. DNA of the CDR3: TGTGCCTGGAGTGGTGACAGGGGATACGAGCAGTACTTC. The entire variable domain, with the rest obtained from reference TRBV30 and TRBJ2-7, is as follows: SQTIHQWPATLVQPVGSPLSLECTVEGTSNPNLYWYRQAAGRGLQLLFYSVGIGQISSEVPQNLSASRPQDRQFILSSKKLLLSDSGFYLCAWSGDRGYEQYFGPGTRLTVT.

The rearrangement links TRBV7-8 to TRBJ2-2; 8 bases are shared with TRBD2. This CDR3 comprises 15 residues. V trimming: 6 bases; J trimming: 7 bases; junction bases outside the gene matches: 10. The germline V gene has CDR1 SGHVS and CDR2 FQNEAQ. The CDR3: CASSWSREDIGELFF. The CDR3 nucleotides read TGTGCCAGCAGTTGGTCGCGGGAGGATATCGGGGAGCTGTTTTTT.

V is TRBV7-8 and J is TRBJ1-2; D not certain. V lost 2 bases, J lost 3 bases, and 13 bases lay in between. Germline values: CDR1 SGHVS, CDR2 FQNEAQ. The CDR3 runs 15 residues. The CDR3 DNA reads as TGTGCCAGCAGCTTAAATTGGGAGGTCGACTATGGCTACACCTTC. It codes for CASSLNWEVDYGYTF.

This clone was seen only once. DNA of the CDR3: TGTGCCTGGAGGAAAGGGAGGGTTGACGAGCAGTACTTC. This codes for CAWRKGRVDEQYF. The chain is built from TRBV30 and TRBJ2-7; TRBD2 agrees at 7 bases. This CDR3 is 13 amino acids long. Looked up from germline, CDR1 is GTSNPN and CDR2 is SVGIG (reference sequence). After removal of 3 bases from V and 5 bases from J, the junction contained 7 bases not matched to a gene.

This clone was observed a handful of times. The V gene is TRBV6-4, the J gene TRBJ2-3, with TRBD2 matching over 11 bases. Germline-derived CDR1 and CDR2 are MRHNA and SNTAGT. The CDR3 loop spans 16 amino acids. The J segment lost 2 bases and the V segment lost 0 bases, leaving 1 base of the junction unmatched. DNA for the CDR3: TGTGCCAGCAGTGACTCTAGCGGGGGGGTCACAGATACGCAGTATTTT. Encoded protein: CASSDSSGGVTDTQYF.

The chain has TRBV6-1 and TRBJ2-7; TRBD1 agrees at 7 bases. The CDR3 totals 13 residues. Germline CDR1 is MNHNS and CDR2 is SASEGT. Losses at the gene ends were 7 bases for V and 3 bases for J; bases not matched to a gene: 6. Here the CDR3 DNA reads TGTGCCAGCATAAGACAGGGTCACTACGAGCAGTACTTC. Translating gives CASIRQGHYEQYF.

This chain connects TRBV27 to TRBJ1-2; 8 positions agree with TRBD1. This CDR3 has 15 residues. V was clipped by 5 bases and J by 7 bases; unmatched bases: 12. Germline-derived CDR1 and CDR2 are MNHEY and SMNVEV (reference sequence). The CDR3 region has the DNA TGTGCCAGCAGTCCAACAGGGGGTAAAGACTTTGGCTACACCTTC. This codes for CASSPTGGKDFGYTF.